This T cell receptor (beta chain) was obtained from a study of T cell clusters in autoimmune cytopenias. Each sample's input was 200 to 300 ng genomic DNA, some 38,000 genome equivalents. TRB rearrangements were amplified by touch-down multiplex PCR with mixed TRB-A/B primers. TCRdb reanalyzed the multiplex PCR reads and collapses them to one entry per CDR3 protein, without DNA. The sample data list over 7,500 distinct CDR3 sequences. Whole-study results and caveats: Physiological T cell clusters of healthy donors were apparently absent in primary autoimmune cytopenia patients.

This CDR3 has 15 residues. The V gene's germline CDR1 is SEHNR and CDR2 FQNEAQ (reference sequence). In the case of this clonotype: Its specificity is not known.

V is TRBV7-9 and J is TRBJ2-5. The sequencing sample was made of peripheral blood. This sequence originates from a human donor with an autoimmune cytopenia or autoimmune hepatitis (not recorded which). The CDR3: CASSLYSTYQETQYF.